This T cell receptor beta chain was recorded in a study of regulatory T cells in long-lasting Graves disease. The authors built TCR beta libraries using iRepertoire HTBI primers and Arm-PCR of CDR3 regions. TCRdb called the multiplex PCR reads again in MiXCR, with one record for every CDR3 protein. The table includes some 500,000 distinct CDR3 sequences, about 16% detected once. CDR3 length: 13 amino acids. The V end lost 2 bases, the J end lost 10 bases, and 12 bases lay between the germline ends. Germline V gives CDR1 SGHTA, CDR2 FQGTGA. Time point defined: newly diagnosed GD, antithyroid drugs for less than 3 months. Following extraction of RNA from PBMCs, that RNA was used to make the TCR library. These data also featured in a second study, about T cells in Graves' hyperthyroidism and ophthalmopathy. That paper states: The blood repertoire included most of the expanded thyroid clonotypes above 0.001.

The genes are TRBV7-3 and TRBJ2-1; no clear D gene. The TCR was taken from a woman aged 35 to 59 with Graves disease. The sequences come from peripheral blood mononuclear cells (PBMCs), collected at new diagnosis, from a patient treated with antithyroid drugs. This CDR3 is CASSLDTYGEQFF. In DNA form, the CDR3 reads TGTGCCAGCAGCTTAGATACGTATGGAGAGCAGTTCTTC.